This record looks at one T cell receptor (beta chain) sequence and its context. The data are from a study of blood T cell repertoires in COVID-19. Method: immunoSEQ multiplex PCR; TCRdb's copy keeps in-frame clones and lacks some. The sample includes over 200,000 clones, 75% to 85% seen only once; the top ten take around 2.4%. The source of this sequence is a man aged 35 to 55 who had recovered from COVID-19. What was sequenced was peripheral blood.

In DNA, the CDR3 is TGTGCCAGCAGCCTACGGGGGATACTCACCTACGAGCAGTACTTC. Translation: CASSLRGILTYEQYF. This rearrangement joins TRBV3-1 (or the pseudogene TRBV3-2) to TRBJ2-7, with D tentatively TRBD2 (6 bases). CDR1 is LGHDT, CDR2 YNNKEL, per germline (reference sequence). V lost 4 bases and J 2 bases, leaving 15 bases between the germline ends. This CDR3 region has 15 residues.